The 29 T cell receptor beta chains below all came from one sample that was sequenced in a study of cytomegalovirus exposure and HLA in healthy donors. It was with 60 Vbeta and 13 Jbeta primers that the PCR ran. Data came from immunoSEQ multiplex PCR; TCRdb stores just in-frame clones and leaves some out. Seen here are roughly 180,000 clones, roughly three quarters observed once, and the top ten hold about 2.7%. Material for sequencing was PBMCs. The receptors were sampled from a male donor in good health and CMV-seronegative.

The chain has TRBV7-3 and TRBJ2-2, with TRBD1 matching 9 bases. The CDR3 length is 15 residues. Germline assignment: CDR1 SGHTA and CDR2 FQGTGA. J gave up 0 bases and V 4 bases, and 0 bases lay outside the gene matches. The CDR3 DNA follows: TGTGCCAGCAGCTGGACAGGGGCGAACACCGGGGAGCTGTTTTTT. Protein: CASSWTGANTGELFF.

The gene calls are TRBV29-1 and TRBJ2-1, with 8 bases fitting TRBD1. The CDR3 consists of 13 residues. The J segment lost 8 bases and the V segment lost 6 bases, leaving 9 bases of the junction unmatched. CDR1 and CDR2 from the germline V gene are SQVTM and ANQGSEA. In DNA form, the CDR3 reads TGCAGCGTAATCGACAGGGGCAGCTATGAGCAGTTCTTC. Translation gives CSVIDRGSYEQFF.

J is TRBJ2-7 and V is TRBV25-1; D unresolved. From germline, CDR1 is MGHDK and CDR2 SYGVNS. The CDR3 sequence is 15 residues long. The V end was cut by 2 bases, the J end by 2 bases, with 13 bases between. CDR3: CASSENGGDPYEQYF. The CDR3 nucleotides read TGTGCCAGCAGTGAAAATGGCGGAGACCCCTACGAGCAGTACTTC.

The genes are TRBV5-6 and TRBJ2-3; 12 bases are a match to TRBD2. The V gene end was trimmed by 2 bases and the J gene end by 3 bases; junction bases not matched to a gene: 4. The germline V gene has CDR1 SGHDT and CDR2 YYEEEE. The CDR3 is 16 amino acids. The CDR3 is CASSFPGTSGTDTQYF. For the CDR3, the DNA is TGTGCCAGCAGCTTTCCCGGGACTAGCGGGACAGATACGCAGTATTTT.

This clone was counted only a few times. The CDR3 DNA reads TGCGCCAGCAGCCCGGGACAGGGGGTCGAAGGGCAGTTCTTC. The encoded protein is CASSPGQGVEGQFF. This chain uses TRBV5-1 with TRBJ2-1, with 11 bases lining up with TRBD1. Trimming cost V 4 bases and J 12 bases; bases outside gene matches: 9. The CDR3 loop spans 14 amino acids. Germline CDR1 and CDR2: SGHRS and YFSETQ.

This clone was counted once. The chain links TRBV6-6 to TRBJ2-7; 7 bases agree with TRBD1. J gave up 2 bases and V 5 bases, and 6 bases lay outside the gene matches. Germline CDR1 and CDR2: MNHNY and SVGAGI (reference sequence). This CDR3 has 14 amino acids. The CDR3 loop reads CASSQGQTPYEQYF. The CDR3 DNA reads as TGTGCCAGCAGTCAGGGACAGACACCCTACGAGCAGTACTTC.

On this clone: Germline is not matched at one junction end, which may reflect a read error. The V gene is TRBV28, the J gene TRBJ2-7; 14 positions agree with TRBD2. Germline assignment: CDR1 MDHEN and CDR2 SYDVKM. This CDR3 region has 20 residues. CDR3 bases: TGTGCCAGCAGTCACCCCCTCGGGACAGGAGGGACTAGCGGGAGTGGGGTAATAGGCTTC. It is translated as CASSHPLGTGGTSGSGVIGF.

This chain links TRBV4-3 with TRBJ2-1; D gene uncertain. Germline V CDR1 and CDR2: LGHNA, YSLEER. The CDR3 runs to 13 residues. Trimming removed 0 bases from V and 6 bases from J, with 6 bases in between. The CDR3, as DNA: TGCGCCAGCAGCCAAGAGGGCATCAATGAGCAGTTCTTC. This encodes CASSQEGINEQFF.

V usage is TRBV5-4 and J usage is TRBJ2-7; D might be TRBD1 (5 bases). Deletions cut 3 bases from V and 5 bases from J, with 18 bases between. This CDR3 has 15 amino acids. CDR1 and CDR2 (germline): SGHNT, YYREEE (reference sequence). The chain's CDR3 is CASSSTQGFWDEQYF. In DNA form, the CDR3 reads TGTGCCAGCAGCTCGACCCAGGGATTTTGGGACGAGCAGTACTTC. Full variable domain (remainder filled in from reference TRBV5-4 and TRBJ2-7): ETGVTQSPTHLIKTRGQQVTLRCSSQSGHNTVSWYQQALGQGPQFIFQYYREEENGRGNFPPRFSGLQFPNYSSELNVNALELDDSALYLCASSSTQGFWDEQYFGPGTRLTVT.

This sequence joins TRBV5-1 and TRBJ2-3, with 7 nucleotides matching TRBD2. Trimming cost V 0 bases and J 1 base; bases outside gene matches: 5. Germline assignment: CDR1 SGHRS and CDR2 YFSETQ. CDR3 length: 16 amino acids. The CDR3 sequence: CASSLDVGGGTDTQYF. The CDR3 DNA follows: TGCGCCAGCAGCTTGGATGTGGGGGGGGGCACAGATACGCAGTATTTT. Together with reference TRBV5-1 and TRBJ2-3, the CDR3 gives the full variable domain: KAGVTQTPRYLIKTRGQQVTLSCSPISGHRSVSWYQQTPGQGLQFLFEYFSETQRNKGNFPGRFSGRQFSNSRSEMNVSTLELGDSALYLCASSLDVGGGTDTQYFGPGTRLTVL.

This clone has a handful of counts. The chain couples TRBV4-2 to TRBJ1-5; no firm D call. CDR3 length: 16 amino acids. Germline V CDR1 and CDR2: LGHNA, YNFKEQ. V was cut by 0 bases and J by 1 base, with 10 bases left in between. The CDR3 reads CASSQDPEASNQPQHF. The CDR3 DNA sequence: TGTGCCAGCAGCCAAGATCCGGAGGCAAGCAATCAGCCCCAGCATTTT.

This clone came up once. The chain has TRBV4-3 and TRBJ2-3; 7 nucleotides match TRBD2. The CDR3 runs to 17 residues. CDR1 and CDR2 (germline): LGHNA, YSLEER. After removal of 0 bases from V and 1 base from J, the junction contained 7 bases not matched to a gene. The CDR3 reads CASSQERVGGGTDTQYF. CDR3 nucleotides: TGCGCCAGCAGCCAAGAGCGGGTGGGGGGGGGCACAGATACGCAGTATTTT.

On this clone itself: This same CDR3 is encoded by further DNA sequences in the sample. V is TRBV7-2 and J is TRBJ2-1; TRBD2 agrees at 11 bases. V was clipped by 4 bases and J by 1 base; unmatched bases: 3. From germline, CDR1 is SGHTA and CDR2 FQGNSA. This CDR3 is built from 16 residues. The CDR3 protein is CASSSRLAGSYNEQFF. The CDR3 nucleotides read TGTGCCAGCAGCTCGAGACTAGCGGGATCCTACAATGAGCAGTTCTTC.

Only one count was recorded for this clone. The genes are TRBV30 and TRBJ1-1; D unclear. V was clipped by 0 bases and J by 4 bases, with 12 bases between them. Germline CDR1 is GTSNPN and CDR2 is SVGIG (reference sequence). This CDR3 region has 14 residues. The CDR3 coding sequence is TGTGCCTGGAGTGTGCCGGGGATGGGCACTGAAGCTTTCTTT. Amino acid sequence: CAWSVPGMGTEAFF.

The V gene is TRBV12-5, the J gene TRBJ2-1; 9 bases agree with TRBD1. CDR1 LGHNT and CDR2 FRNRAP come from the germline V gene. The CDR3 covers 12 residues. V gave up 6 bases and J gave up 9 bases; unmatched junction bases: 3. CDR3 amino acids: CASGTDRGEQFF. CDR3 nucleotide sequence: TGTGCTAGTGGCACGGACAGGGGTGAGCAGTTCTTC.

The V call is TRBV7-6, the J call TRBJ1-5, with D unclear. Germline CDR1 SGHVS, CDR2 FNYEAQ. CDR3 length: 15 residues. With 1 base removed from V and 0 bases from J, the gap between germline ends came to 7 bases. This CDR3 is CASSLGPNSNQPQHF. The CDR3 DNA reads TGTGCCAGCAGCTTAGGGCCGAATAGCAATCAGCCCCAGCATTTT.

The rearrangement uses TRBV19 and TRBJ2-1, with a weak D call TRBD2 (6 bases). Germline lookup yields CDR1 LNHDA and CDR2 SQIVND (reference sequence). V was pared by 0 bases and J by 6 bases, with 15 bases between. This CDR3 spans 16 amino acids. The CDR3 reads CASSIDRAGTLNEQFF. CDR3 sequence (DNA): TGTGCCAGTAGTATAGATCGTGCGGGAACGCTCAATGAGCAGTTCTTC. The full variable domain, its missing parts supplied by reference TRBV19 and TRBJ2-1, is DGGITQSPKYLFRKEGQNVTLSCEQNLNHDAMYWYRQDPGQGLRLIYYSQIVNDFQKGDIAEGYSVSREKKESFPLTVTSAQKNPTAFYLCASSIDRAGTLNEQFFGPGTRLTVL.

The chain combines TRBV6-5 with TRBJ1-2; 7 bases agree with TRBD1. The CDR3 contains 13 residues. In germline, CDR1 is MNHEY, CDR2 SVGAGI. Unmatched junction bases numbered 6, after V lost 3 bases and J lost 8 bases. The CDR3 sequence is CASSYFNRGGYTF. As DNA, the CDR3 is TGTGCCAGCAGTTATTTCAACAGGGGCGGCTACACCTTC.

With regard to this clone: One junction end disagrees with the germline gene, perhaps due to a read error. This sequence joins TRBV7-9 and TRBJ1-2; 10 nucleotides line up with TRBD1. This CDR3 spans 15 amino acids. In germline, CDR1 is SEHNR, CDR2 FQNEAQ (reference sequence). The chain's CDR3 is CSSSLVGQGIYGYTF. For the CDR3, the DNA is TGTTCCAGCAGCTTAGTGGGACAGGGGATCTATGGCTACACCTTC.

This clone was detected only a few times. The rearrangement joins TRBV9 to TRBJ2-3; TRBD1 matches at 7 bases. Per the germline V gene, CDR1 is SGDLS and CDR2 is YYNGEE. There are 15 residues in the CDR3. The V gene end was trimmed by 0 bases and the J gene end by 2 bases; junction bases not matched to a gene: 3. As DNA, the CDR3 is TGTGCCAGCAGCGTAGGGGGACAGTACACAGATACGCAGTATTTT. Its protein is CASSVGGQYTDTQYF. Combining the CDR3 with reference TRBV9 and TRBJ2-3 gives the whole variable domain DSGVTQTPKHLITATGQRVTLRCSPRSGDLSVYWYQQSLDQGLQFLIQYYNGEERAKGNILERFSAQQFPDLHSELNLSSLELGDSALYFCASSVGGQYTDTQYFGPGTRLTVL.

This clone was found a few times. The chain recombines TRBV27 with TRBJ2-2; D is unclear. The length of the CDR3 is 14 residues. Germline loops: CDR1 MNHEY, CDR2 SMNVEV (reference sequence). Trimming took 5 bases from V and 0 from J, leaving 7 bases between them. CDR3 residues: CASSPHSNTGELFF. CDR3 coding DNA: TGTGCCAGCAGTCCCCATTCGAACACCGGGGAGCTGTTTTTT.

V is TRBV7-9 and J is TRBJ1-4; no firm D call. V was shortened by 1 base and J by 0 bases, with 6 bases between the two germline ends. Germline V gives CDR1 SEHNR, CDR2 FQNEAQ (reference sequence). The CDR3 spans 15 residues. This CDR3 reads CASSLGGPTNEKLFF. CDR3 in DNA: TGTGCCAGCAGCTTAGGAGGGCCAACTAATGAAAAACTGTTTTTT.

The rearrangement links TRBV7-7 to TRBJ2-2; no firm D call. Trimming stripped 8 bases from V and 6 bases from J, with 7 bases between. Germline lookup yields CDR1 SSHAT and CDR2 FNYEAQ (reference sequence). The CDR3 has 11 amino acids. In nucleotides, the CDR3 is TGTGCCAGCCTATTTCCCGGGGAGCTGTTTTTT. Protein sequence: CASLFPGELFF.

This clone was seen only a few times. This sequence joins TRBV11-2 and TRBJ2-3; 7 bases align to TRBD1. With V trimmed by 1 base and J by 1 base, 5 bases remained unmatched. CDR1 and CDR2 from the germline V gene are SGHAT and FQNNGV. The CDR3 has 16 amino acids. CDR3 DNA: TGTGCCAGCAGCTTAGCTGGGACAGTCGGCACAGATACGCAGTATTTT. As protein: CASSLAGTVGTDTQYF.

This clone was seen a handful of times. This chain connects TRBV30 to TRBJ2-5, with 10 bases that match TRBD1. In germline, CDR1 is GTSNPN, CDR2 SVGIG (reference sequence). V was clipped by 2 bases and J by 4 bases; unmatched bases: 4. CDR3 length equals 14 residues. CDR3 residues: CAWSPRDRGETQYF. The CDR3 coding sequence is TGTGCCTGGAGTCCCCGGGACAGGGGAGAGACCCAGTACTTC.

This chain connects TRBV10-2 to TRBJ2-5, with D hard to call. Germline V lookup: CDR1 WSHSY, CDR2 SAAADI. The CDR3 is made up of 11 amino acids. The V and J ends lost 6 bases and 5 bases respectively, with 7 bases between them. This CDR3 reads CASSLQETQYF. CDR3 bases: TGCGCCAGCAGCCTCCAGGAGACCCAGTACTTC.

The CDR3 nucleotides are TGTGCCAGCAGTCTCTCGCAGGGGGCAAGGGGCTACACCTTC. This encodes CASSLSQGARGYTF. This chain joins TRBV2 and TRBJ1-2; 8 bases agree with TRBD1. The trim removed 5 bases at V and 8 bases at J, leaving 10 bases unmatched. Germline V gives CDR1 SNHLY, CDR2 FYNNEI. The length of the CDR3 is 14 residues.

The V gene is TRBV25-1, the J gene TRBJ1-6; 8 nucleotides align to TRBD1. The CDR3 consists of 15 residues. V lost 1 base and J lost 7; bases outside the gene matches: 3. Germline loops: CDR1 MGHDK, CDR2 SYGVNS. As DNA, the CDR3 is TGTGCCAGCAGTGAATTACAGGGGGTGAATTCACCCCTCCACTTT. This encodes CASSELQGVNSPLHF.

V usage is TRBV28 and J usage is TRBJ2-7; D ambiguous. The CDR3 extends over 14 amino acids. The V end lost 4 bases, the J end lost 6 bases, and 16 bases lay between the germline ends. Germline assignment: CDR1 MDHEN and CDR2 SYDVKM. DNA for the CDR3: TGTGCCAGCAGTTCCCGTCTGGGTTCGGGCGAGCAGTACTTC. As protein: CASSSRLGSGEQYF.